The 17 T cell receptor beta chains below come from one sample, sequenced in a study of Graves' ophthalmopathy and Graves' hyperthyroidism. The sequenced template was RNA, covering the TCR beta CDR3 region. First-round RT-PCR employed HTBI primers, with a second-round multiplex PCR after it. TCRdb fed the multiplex PCR reads into MiXCR, producing one record per CDR3 protein. The table shows about 480,000 distinct CDR3 sequences, with approximately 14% occurring only once. The sequenced sample consisted of blood. The receptors come from a woman aged 25 to 45 with Graves' ophthalmopathy.

This clonotype was counted ten times or more. As the CDR3 is not closed by the conserved phenylalanine or tryptophan, this likely results from a read error. The chain has TRBV6-1 and TRBJ1-2, with no clear D. Deletions cut 6 bases from V and 1 base from J, with 15 bases between. The germline CDR1 and CDR2 sequences are MNHNS and SASEGT. The CDR3 has 15 residues. CDR3 protein: CASRTVEARNYGYTS. CDR3 nucleotide sequence: TGTGCCAGCAGGACCGTGGAGGCACGTAACTATGGCTACACCTCC.

This clonotype was counted many times. V and J are TRBV19 and TRBJ2-2; D tentatively reads TRBD1 or TRBD2 (5 bases each). Looked up from germline, CDR1 is LNHDA and CDR2 is SQIVND (reference sequence). This CDR3 contains 18 residues. The germline V and J ends were trimmed by 0 bases and 0 bases, with 14 bases remaining between them. CDR3 region: CASSIESSWGPNTGELFF. The CDR3 nucleotides are TGTGCCAGTAGTATAGAGTCCTCCTGGGGACCGAACACCGGGGAGCTGTTTTTT.

CDR3 in amino acids: CASSRAGGTTEAFF. CDR3 in DNA: TGTGCCAGCAGCCGCGCGGGAGGGACCACTGAAGCTTTCTTT. This sequence joins TRBV3-1 and TRBJ1-1, with D maybe TRBD1 (5 bases). Germline values: CDR1 LGHDT, CDR2 YNNKEL (reference sequence). The CDR3 contains 14 residues. Trimming shortened V by 4 bases and J by 4 bases, and 13 bases separated the two germline ends.

The V gene is TRBV18, the J gene TRBJ2-4; D unclear. The ends were cut back, 0 bases at V and 0 bases at J, with 12 bases in the middle. Per the germline V gene, CDR1 is KGHSH and CDR2 is LQKENI. This CDR3 spans 17 amino acids. CDR3 in amino acids: CASSPPARLLAKNIQYF. The CDR3 DNA follows: TGTGCCAGCTCACCACCGGCCAGGCTACTAGCCAAAAACATTCAGTACTTC. Complete variable domain (other parts from reference TRBV18 and TRBJ2-4): NAGVMQNPRHLVRRRGQEARLRCSPMKGHSHVYWYRQLPEEGLKFMVYLQKENIIDESGMPKERFSAEFPKEGPSILRIQQVVRGDSAAYFCASSPPARLLAKNIQYFGAGTRLSVL.

In its sample, this clonotype was seen many times. The rearrangement uses TRBV6-5 and TRBJ1-3; maybe TRBD1 (5 bases). This CDR3 spans 16 amino acids. Trimming cost V 0 bases and J 0 bases, with 9 bases left between them. CDR1 is MNHEY and CDR2 is SVGAGI in the germline V gene. The CDR3 sequence: CASSYSGQISGNTIYF. The CDR3 DNA reads as TGTGCCAGCAGTTACTCGGGGCAGATCTCTGGAAACACCATATATTTT.

This clonotype has at least ten counts. The CDR3 region has the DNA TGTGCCAGCAGTGCCGGGCCAAACTATGGCTACACCTTC. Its protein is CASSAGPNYGYTF. The chain carries TRBV6-1 and TRBJ1-2; the D is unclear. V shed 4 bases and J shed 2 bases, with 8 bases lying between them. The CDR3 runs 13 residues. CDR1 is MNHNS, CDR2 SASEGT, per germline.

The rearrangement uses TRBV28 and TRBJ2-7; TRBD2 matches 16 bases. The CDR3 totals 18 residues. Germline-derived CDR1 and CDR2 are MDHEN and SYDVKM. V lost 5 bases to trimming and J lost 7 bases; unmatched junction nucleotides: 14. CDR3 coding DNA: TGTGCCAGCAGTATGGGACTAGCGGGAGGGCCTTTGTTATGGGAGCAGTACTTC. This codes for CASSMGLAGGPLLWEQYF.

This clonotype was counted at least ten times. The V gene is TRBV27, the J gene TRBJ2-7, with unresolved D. Germline V gives CDR1 MNHEY, CDR2 SMNVEV (reference sequence). Trimming cost V 3 bases and J 2 bases, with 11 bases left between them. The length of the CDR3 is 14 residues. CDR3 in amino acids: CASSFGRSTYEQYF. The CDR3 DNA is TGTGCCAGCAGTTTCGGACGGTCTACCTACGAGCAGTACTTC.

Here the CDR3 reads CASSLGDRRAAEAFF. For the CDR3, the DNA is TGTGCCAGCAGTTTAGGGGATAGGAGGGCGGCTGAAGCTTTCTTT. The chain couples TRBV27 to TRBJ1-1; D unclear. Looked up from germline, CDR1 is MNHEY and CDR2 is SMNVEV (reference sequence). The CDR3 is made up of 15 amino acids. The V and J ends lost 2 bases and 6 bases respectively, with 16 bases between them.

This clonotype was observed a handful of times. The V call is TRBV3-1, the J call TRBJ2-7; TRBD1 might be the D (6 bases). The germline gives CDR1 LGHDT, CDR2 YNNKEL (reference sequence). CDR3 size: 13 residues. V shed 4 bases and J shed 5 bases, with 12 bases lying between them. The CDR3 DNA is TGTGCCAGCAGCCGGATCAGGGGAAACGAGCAGTACTTC. This translates into CASSRIRGNEQYF.

The chain uses TRBV5-1 and TRBJ2-7; D is ambiguous. V lost 3 bases to trimming and J lost 4 bases, with 11 bases between them. The germline V gene has CDR1 SGHRS and CDR2 YFSETQ. The CDR3 contains 13 residues. The CDR3, as DNA: TGCGCCAGCAGCTCCGCGCGAACATACGAGCAGTACTTC. Protein product: CASSSARTYEQYF.

This clonotype came up many times. This rearrangement joins TRBV6-5 to TRBJ2-7; D is perhaps TRBD2 (5 bases). The V and J ends lost 6 bases and 2 bases respectively, with 11 bases between them. The CDR3 totals 13 residues. CDR1 is MNHEY, CDR2 SVGAGI, per germline. CDR3: CASSGLLAYEQYF. The CDR3 DNA follows: TGTGCCAGCAGCGGACTGCTTGCCTACGAGCAGTACTTC.

This clonotype was found a few times. The chain carries TRBV6-5 and TRBJ1-1, with a weak D call TRBD1 (5 bases). Trimming took off 2 bases at V and 0 bases at J, with 13 bases between the two ends. Germline V gene sequence: CDR1 MNHEY, CDR2 SVGAGI. CDR3 length equals 16 residues. As DNA, the CDR3 is TGTGCCAGCAGTTACCGGTTCGACAGCCTGAACACTGAAGCTTTCTTT. As protein: CASSYRFDSLNTEAFF.

Many counts were recorded for this clonotype. V and J are TRBV6-1 and TRBJ2-5; weak D call: TRBD1 (6 bases). In germline, CDR1 is MNHNS, CDR2 SASEGT. The CDR3 spans 15 residues. V lost 6 bases and J 3 bases, leaving 17 bases between the germline ends. CDR3 bases: TGTGCCAGCAGCAGCCCACAGGACAGCAAAGAGACCCAGTACTTC. This sequence encodes CASSSPQDSKETQYF.

The table lists this clonotype with many counts. At one boundary the junction diverges from the germline segment, which might be a read error. This sequence joins TRBV7-8 and TRBJ2-7, with TRBD1 matching over 8 bases. Germline V gives CDR1 SGHVS, CDR2 FQNEAQ. The CDR3 extends over 15 amino acids. The CDR3 DNA reads as TGTGCCAGCAGCATAGCCGGGACAGGTTCCTACGAGCAGTACTTC. This translates into CASSIAGTGSYEQYF.

This clonotype has ten or more counts. The chain combines TRBV29-1 with TRBJ2-2; D unclear. V was shortened by 4 bases and J by 3 bases, with 6 bases between the two germline ends. CDR3 size: 12 residues. The germline gives CDR1 SQVTM, CDR2 ANQGSEA. The CDR3 nucleotides are TGCAGCGTTGGTGAATACACCGGGGAGCTGTTTTTT. This codes for CSVGEYTGELFF.

The chain combines TRBV29-1 with TRBJ1-1, with D maybe TRBD1 (5 bases). Germline CDR1 SQVTM, CDR2 ANQGSEA. V was pared by 6 bases and J by 11 bases, with 25 bases between. There are 14 residues in the CDR3. The CDR3 sequence: CSVLKGRDLGRAFF. The CDR3 bases are TGCAGCGTCTTAAAGGGCAGGGATTTAGGAAGGGCTTTCTTT.